This T cell receptor beta chain was captured by sequencing in a study of blood T cell repertoires in COVID-19. Study overall: COVID-19 samples from acute and convalescent phases originated in the United States, Italy and Spain. PBMCs, B-cell-depleted T cells, or T cells were the source of the cDNA or gDNA that made up the material.

Authors' processing steps: Reference gene primer amplification in the assay estimated nucleated cell counts. The table came from immunoSEQ multiplex PCR; TCRdb's copy has only in-frame clones and leaves some out. Clone size and the V and J calls come from that table; the DNA yielded D and trimming. The sample includes roughly 100,000 clones, more than 75% of them seen just once. The CDR3 consists of 18 residues. CDR1 and CDR2 from the germline V gene are MNHEY and SMNVEV (reference sequence). Unmatched junction bases numbered 10, after V lost 5 bases and J lost 0 bases. The sample consisted of peripheral blood. The chain uses TRBV27 and TRBJ2-1, with 10 bases lining up with TRBD2. The sequence derives from a human donor in a cohort sampled during active COVID-19. The CDR3, as DNA: TGTGCCAGCAGTCGTCTAGCGGGGGAGCTCGGCTCCTACAATGAGCAGTTCTTC. Translating it yields CASSRLAGELGSYNEQFF.